The entry below gives a single T cell receptor (beta chain) sequence along with its context. This record belongs to a study of blood T cell repertoires in COVID-19. Profiled with immunoSEQ multiplex PCR; TCRdb holds only in-frame clones, not every one. The data hold 300,000 or so clones, with around four fifths observed a single time. Sequencing was carried out using peripheral blood. This clonotype was sampled from a woman in her forties or fifties with active or convalescent COVID-19.

The CDR3 bases are TGTGCCAGCAGCTTGGGCCCTGGGCTAGCGGGAGTTCACGAGCAGTACTTC. It yields the protein CASSLGPGLAGVHEQYF. The V gene is TRBV5-5, the J gene TRBJ2-7; the match to TRBD2 covers 10 bases. CDR1 and CDR2 (germline): SGHKS, YYEKEE (reference sequence). The V segment lost 0 bases and the J segment 5 bases; nucleotides outside the gene matches: 11. CDR3 length: 17 amino acids.